This TCR beta chain came from a study of T cells after yellow fever vaccination. Germline CDR1 SGHNT, CDR2 YYREEE (reference sequence). CDR3 length: 15 amino acids. Trimming removed 3 bases from V and 4 bases from J; junction bases left unmatched: 6. This clonotype was recorded many times. One entry per CDR3 protein results from TCRdb running MiXCR on the 5' RACE reads. The sample lists 14,000 or so distinct CDR3 sequences; roughly 7.2% were seen once. This sequence joins TRBV5-4 and TRBJ1-2, with TRBD1 matching over 10 bases. The receptor's source is a man between 18 and 29 years old who received the YFV17D yellow fever vaccine. This sample comprised PBMCs, either bulk or a sorted T-cell subset (CD4+, CD8+, memory, or dextramer-sorted; not recorded which), obtained on the day of the yellow fever booster vaccination. CDR3 residues: CASSSGQGPSYGYTF. The CDR3 coding sequence is TGTGCCAGCAGCTCGGGACAGGGGCCGAGCTATGGCTACACCTTC.